This passage covers 3 T cell receptor beta chains from one sample sequenced in a study of control samples from healthy donors and cancer patients. The data were produced by immunoSEQ multiplex PCR, yet TCRdb's version contains in-frame clones alone and is incomplete. The sample has about 140,000 clones, 90% to 95% seen once. The source material was blood. The receptors here all came from a man aged 40-49 years in good health.

The J gene is TRBJ2-1, the V gene TRBV6-4; no firm D call. This CDR3 has 14 amino acids. Germline V CDR1 and CDR2: MRHNA, SNTAGT. With 5 bases removed from V and 6 bases from J, the gap between germline ends came to 14 bases. In DNA form, the CDR3 reads TGTGCCAGCAGTAGATCTTGGACGGGCAATGAGCAGTTCTTC. Amino acids: CASSRSWTGNEQFF.

This clone is a singleton in its sample. The rearrangement links TRBV9 to TRBJ2-5; 8 positions match TRBD1. The CDR3 has 14 residues. CDR1 is SGDLS, CDR2 YYNGEE, per germline. Trimming took 3 bases from V and 5 from J; bases not matched to a gene: 6. The CDR3 sequence is CASSAQGVWETQYF. In nucleotides, the CDR3 is TGTGCCAGCAGCGCACAGGGGGTTTGGGAGACCCAGTACTTC.

The rearrangement uses TRBV7-8 and TRBJ1-2; the D gene is possibly TRBD1 (5 bases). The germline V and J ends were trimmed by 5 bases and 8 bases, with 18 bases remaining between them. This CDR3 has 14 amino acids. The V gene's germline CDR1 is SGHVS and CDR2 FQNEAQ. The CDR3 sequence is CASSPKSGPGGYTF. CDR3 coding DNA: TGTGCCAGCAGCCCGAAATCGGGGCCAGGGGGCTACACCTTC.